A selection of T cell receptor beta chains follows, all from one sample in a study of siplizumab effects on memory and regulatory T cells. Data came from immunoSEQ multiplex PCR; TCRdb stores just in-frame clones and leaves some out. The table has fewer than 100,000 clones, around 93% seen once. The sequencing input was CD8+ T cells sorted from blood. Receptors were obtained from a human donor in good health. Both conserved end residues are trimmed from each CDR3.

v_call: TRBV5-4; cdr3_aa: ASSPGLAGVPYEQY
v_call: TRBV9; cdr3_aa: ASSATGSTTYEQY
v_call: TRBV5-4; cdr3_aa: ASSLVGSGREDEQF
v_call: TRBV9; cdr3_aa: ASSVGDSYGYT
v_call: TRBV6-6; cdr3_aa: ASNQLMDEQY
v_call: TRBV7-8; cdr3_aa: ASSQNRGGNEQF
v_call: TRBV5-8; cdr3_aa: ASSWGQGGHGNQPQH
v_call: TRBV7-3; cdr3_aa: ASSLTHNPTNEKLF
v_call: TRBV27; cdr3_aa: ASSSRTGSRTDTQY
v_call: TRBV10-3; cdr3_aa: AISDRGQGSQETQY
v_call: TRBV7-8; cdr3_aa: ASSAGLAGVPETQY
v_call: TRBV18; cdr3_aa: ASSGGQGTFIEQY
v_call: TRBV2; cdr3_aa: ASSLGGSYNEQF
v_call: TRBV27; cdr3_aa: ASSSGTGAWGDTGELF
v_call: TRBV11-2; cdr3_aa: ASSLPVETQY
v_call: TRBV30; cdr3_aa: ACVQNTGELF
v_call: TRBV13; cdr3_aa: ASNRRENTDTQY
v_call: TRBV19; cdr3_aa: ASSLGGQPQH
v_call: TRBV27; cdr3_aa: ASSSRDRGWTEAF
v_call: TRBV7-6; cdr3_aa: ASSLGPGPGELF
v_call: TRBV11-2; cdr3_aa: ASSQGTYSTDTQY
v_call: TRBV7-9; cdr3_aa: ASSYPTSGRSYNEQF
v_call: TRBV7-9; cdr3_aa: ASSLTVSYNEQF
v_call: TRBV16; cdr3_aa: ASSQSRTGDYEQY
v_call: TRBV19; cdr3_aa: ASSIGTGYEQY
v_call: TRBV13; cdr3_aa: ASSVIRDGIYEQY
v_call: TRBV28; cdr3_aa: ASSIYRDSRDAQY
v_call: TRBV29-1; cdr3_aa: SVELAGAGTDTQY
v_call: TRBV10-3; cdr3_aa: AISDLADFHWGYNEQF
v_call: TRBV5-1; cdr3_aa: ASSSVPGQSTNEKLF
v_call: TRBV13; cdr3_aa: ASSFSGRTYEQY
v_call: TRBV9; cdr3_aa: ASSVGFRRGGSEEQY
v_call: TRBV7-3; cdr3_aa: ASSLGVSSYNEQF
v_call: TRBV29-1; cdr3_aa: SVEFGLAGVMSYNEQF
v_call: TRBV27; cdr3_aa: ASSLSGLAGVVGYNEQF
v_call: TRBV9; cdr3_aa: ASSVGMLAGIQETQY
v_call: TRBV7-8; cdr3_aa: ASSLATKGQPQH
v_call: TRBV7-8; cdr3_aa: ASSPGTYNEQF
v_call: TRBV6-5; cdr3_aa: ASSPPRTEQNIQY
v_call: TRBV28; cdr3_aa: ASSHRGHYEQY
v_call: TRBV5-1; cdr3_aa: ASSLLGTSEYEQY
v_call: TRBV7-9; cdr3_aa: ASSYARNEQF